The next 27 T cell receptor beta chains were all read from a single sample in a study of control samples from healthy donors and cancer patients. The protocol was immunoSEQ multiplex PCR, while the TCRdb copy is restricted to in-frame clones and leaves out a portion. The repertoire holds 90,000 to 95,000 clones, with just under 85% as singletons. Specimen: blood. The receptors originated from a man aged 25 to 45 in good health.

The CDR3 here is CATSGVQQGGLHGYTF. The DNA of the CDR3 is TGTGCCACCAGCGGCGTTCAACAGGGGGGCCTCCATGGCTACACCTTC. V and J are TRBV15 and TRBJ1-2, with 8 nucleotides matching TRBD1. The germline CDR1 and CDR2 sequences are LNHNV and YYDKDF (reference sequence). CDR3 length: 16 residues. The V and J ends lost 5 bases and 6 bases, in that order; junction bases with no gene match: 14.

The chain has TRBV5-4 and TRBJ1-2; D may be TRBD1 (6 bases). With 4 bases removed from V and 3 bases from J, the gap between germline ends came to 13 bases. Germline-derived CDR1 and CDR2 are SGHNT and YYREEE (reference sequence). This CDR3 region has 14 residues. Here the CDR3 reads CASSAQGKDYGYTF. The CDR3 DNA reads TGTGCCAGCAGCGCACAGGGTAAAGACTATGGCTACACCTTC.

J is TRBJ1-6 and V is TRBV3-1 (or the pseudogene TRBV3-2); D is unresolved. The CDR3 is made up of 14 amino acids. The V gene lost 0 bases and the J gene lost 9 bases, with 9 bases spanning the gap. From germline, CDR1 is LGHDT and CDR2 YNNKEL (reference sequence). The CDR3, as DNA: TGTGCCAGCAGCCAAGAACGGTTGGGTTCACCCCTCCACTTT. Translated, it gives CASSQERLGSPLHF.

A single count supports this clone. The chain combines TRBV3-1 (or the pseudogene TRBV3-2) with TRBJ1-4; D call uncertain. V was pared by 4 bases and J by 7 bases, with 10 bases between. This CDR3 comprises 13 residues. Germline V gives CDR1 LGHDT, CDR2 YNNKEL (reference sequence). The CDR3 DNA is TGTGCCAGCAGCCCCTTGCTAGGTGAAAAACTGTTTTTT. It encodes CASSPLLGEKLFF.

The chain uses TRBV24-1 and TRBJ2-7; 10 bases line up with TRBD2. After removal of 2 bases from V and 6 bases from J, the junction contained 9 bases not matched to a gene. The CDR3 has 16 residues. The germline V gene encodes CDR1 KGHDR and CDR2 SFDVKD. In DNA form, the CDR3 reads TGTGCCACCAGTGATTCCACCCTAGCGGGGGTTTTCGAGCAGTACTTC. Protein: CATSDSTLAGVFEQYF.

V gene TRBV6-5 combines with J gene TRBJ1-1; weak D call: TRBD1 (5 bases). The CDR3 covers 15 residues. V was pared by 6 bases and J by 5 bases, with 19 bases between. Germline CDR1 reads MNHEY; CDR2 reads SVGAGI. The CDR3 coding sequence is TGTGCCAGCAGATTACGGGGGGGAAAATGGACTGAAGCTTTCTTT. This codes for CASRLRGGKWTEAFF.

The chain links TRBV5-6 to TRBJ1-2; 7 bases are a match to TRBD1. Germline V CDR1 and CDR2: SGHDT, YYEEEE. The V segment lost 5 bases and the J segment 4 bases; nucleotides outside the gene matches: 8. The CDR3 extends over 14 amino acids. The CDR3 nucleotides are TGTGCCAGCAGGTGGGGACAGTTAACCTATGGCTACACCTTC. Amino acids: CASRWGQLTYGYTF.

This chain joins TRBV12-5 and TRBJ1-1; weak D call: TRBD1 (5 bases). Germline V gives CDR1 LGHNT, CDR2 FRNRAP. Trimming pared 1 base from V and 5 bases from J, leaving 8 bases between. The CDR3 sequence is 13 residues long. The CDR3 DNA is TGTGCTAGTGGTTTGGGGGGGGAAACTGAAGCTTTCTTT. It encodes CASGLGGETEAFF. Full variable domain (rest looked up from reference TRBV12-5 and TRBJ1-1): DARVTQTPRHKVTEMGQEVTMRCQPILGHNTVFWYRQTMMQGLELLAYFRNRAPLDDSGMPKDRFSAEMPDATLATLKIQPSEPRDSAVYFCASGLGGETEAFFGQGTRLTVV.

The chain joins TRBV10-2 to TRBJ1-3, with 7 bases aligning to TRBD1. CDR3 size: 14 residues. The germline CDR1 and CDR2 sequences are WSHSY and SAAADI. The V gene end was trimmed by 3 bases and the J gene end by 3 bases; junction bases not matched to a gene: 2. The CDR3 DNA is TGCGCCAGCAGTGAAGGGGGCTTTGGAAACACCATATATTTT. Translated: CASSEGGFGNTIYF.

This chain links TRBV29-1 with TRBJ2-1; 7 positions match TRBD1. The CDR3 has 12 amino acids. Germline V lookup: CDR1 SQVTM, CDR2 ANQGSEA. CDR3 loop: CSLQGIYNEQFF. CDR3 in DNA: TGCAGTTTACAGGGGATTTACAATGAGCAGTTCTTC.

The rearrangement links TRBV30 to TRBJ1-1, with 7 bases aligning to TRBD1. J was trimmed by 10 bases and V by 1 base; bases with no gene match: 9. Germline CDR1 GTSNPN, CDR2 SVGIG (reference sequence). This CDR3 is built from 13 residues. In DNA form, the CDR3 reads TGTGCCTGGAGTGCCCACAGGGGCCTTGGAGCTTTCTTT. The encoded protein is CAWSAHRGLGAFF.

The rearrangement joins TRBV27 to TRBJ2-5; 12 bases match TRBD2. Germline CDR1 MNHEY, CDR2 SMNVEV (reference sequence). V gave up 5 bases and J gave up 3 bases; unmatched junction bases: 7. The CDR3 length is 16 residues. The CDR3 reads CASSPYRLAGEETQYF. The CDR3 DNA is TGTGCCAGCAGTCCTTATCGACTAGCGGGGGAAGAGACCCAGTACTTC.

CDR3: CASSIRLGLGTGELFF. In DNA form, the CDR3 reads TGTGCCAGTAGTATCCGTCTCGGACTTGGCACCGGGGAGCTGTTTTTT. The chain joins TRBV19 to TRBJ2-2; D might be TRBD2 (5 bases). V was cut by 3 bases and J by 4 bases, with 15 bases left in between. This CDR3 region has 16 residues. CDR1 and CDR2 (germline): LNHDA, SQIVND (reference sequence). Looking up the rest from reference TRBV19 and TRBJ2-2 gives the full variable domain: DGGITQSPKYLFRKEGQNVTLSCEQNLNHDAMYWYRQDPGQGLRLIYYSQIVNDFQKGDIAEGYSVSREKKESFPLTVTSAQKNPTAFYLCASSIRLGLGTGELFFGEGSRLTVL.

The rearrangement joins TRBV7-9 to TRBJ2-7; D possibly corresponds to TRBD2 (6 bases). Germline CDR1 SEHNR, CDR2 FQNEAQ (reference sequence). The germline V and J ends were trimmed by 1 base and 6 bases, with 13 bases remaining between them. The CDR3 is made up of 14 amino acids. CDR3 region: CASSLGVIGGEQYF. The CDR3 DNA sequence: TGTGCCAGCAGCTTAGGGGTGATCGGGGGCGAGCAGTACTTC.

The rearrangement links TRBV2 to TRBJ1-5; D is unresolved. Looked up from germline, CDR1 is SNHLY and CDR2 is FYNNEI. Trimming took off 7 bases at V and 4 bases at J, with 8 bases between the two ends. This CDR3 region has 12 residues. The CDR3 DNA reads TGTGCCAGCATGGGAGAGAATCAGCCCCAGCATTTT. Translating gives CASMGENQPQHF.

CDR3 residues: CASSPGLAGVTDTQYF. The CDR3 DNA is TGTGCCAGCAGCCCCGGACTAGCGGGGGTCACAGATACGCAGTATTTT. This chain connects TRBV11-1 to TRBJ2-3, with 13 bases lining up with TRBD2. CDR1 and CDR2 from the germline V gene are SGHAT and FQDESV (reference sequence). This CDR3 contains 16 residues. Trimming removed 5 bases from V and 2 bases from J; junction bases left unmatched: 4.

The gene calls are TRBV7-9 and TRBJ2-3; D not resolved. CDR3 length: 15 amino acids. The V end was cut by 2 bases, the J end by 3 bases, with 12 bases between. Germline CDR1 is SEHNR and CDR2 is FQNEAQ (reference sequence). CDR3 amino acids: CASSLLLGRTDTQYF. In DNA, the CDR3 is TGTGCCAGCAGCTTACTTCTAGGGCGTACAGATACGCAGTATTTT.

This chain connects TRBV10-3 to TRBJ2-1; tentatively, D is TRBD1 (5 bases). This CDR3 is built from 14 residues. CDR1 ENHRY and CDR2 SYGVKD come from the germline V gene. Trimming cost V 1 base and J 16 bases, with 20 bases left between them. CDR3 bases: TGTGCCATCAGTGAGTTCAAAGGACAAGACGGCGAATTCTTC. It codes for CAISEFKGQDGEFF.

CDR3 bases: TGTGCCAGCAGCCCCACAGGACTAGAAACAGATACGCAGTATTTT. It is translated as CASSPTGLETDTQYF. The rearrangement uses TRBV9 and TRBJ2-3; 7 bases map to TRBD2. This CDR3 has 15 amino acids. The ends lost 4 bases at V and 3 bases at J; junction bases unmatched: 8. CDR1 is SGDLS, CDR2 YYNGEE, per germline.

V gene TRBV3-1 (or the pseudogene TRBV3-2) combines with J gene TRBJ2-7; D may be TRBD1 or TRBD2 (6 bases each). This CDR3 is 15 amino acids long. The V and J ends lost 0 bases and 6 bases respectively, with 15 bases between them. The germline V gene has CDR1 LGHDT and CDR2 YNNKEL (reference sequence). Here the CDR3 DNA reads TGTGCCAGCAGCCAAGACCGGGGGCTAATGGGCGAGCAGTACTTC. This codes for CASSQDRGLMGEQYF.

CDR3 residues: CASSGVGSDTQYF. The CDR3 bases are TGCGCCAGCAGCGGGGTGGGGTCAGATACGCAGTATTTT. The rearrangement links TRBV5-1 to TRBJ2-3; the D is unclear. The germline V gene encodes CDR1 SGHRS and CDR2 YFSETQ. This CDR3 has 13 residues. V lost 4 bases to trimming and J lost 4 bases, with 10 bases between them. Full variable domain (remainder filled in from reference TRBV5-1 and TRBJ2-3): KAGVTQTPRYLIKTRGQQVTLSCSPISGHRSVSWYQQTPGQGLQFLFEYFSETQRNKGNFPGRFSGRQFSNSRSEMNVSTLELGDSALYLCASSGVGSDTQYFGPGTRLTVL.

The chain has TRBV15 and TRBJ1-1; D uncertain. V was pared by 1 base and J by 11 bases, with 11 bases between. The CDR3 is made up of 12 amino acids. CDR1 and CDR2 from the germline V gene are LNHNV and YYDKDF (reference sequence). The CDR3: CATSRGRESAFF. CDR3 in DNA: TGTGCCACCAGCAGAGGCCGGGAGTCGGCTTTCTTT.

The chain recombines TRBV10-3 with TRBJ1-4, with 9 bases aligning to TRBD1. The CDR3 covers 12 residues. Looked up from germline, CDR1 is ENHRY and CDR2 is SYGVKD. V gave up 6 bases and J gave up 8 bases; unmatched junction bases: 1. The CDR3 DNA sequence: TGTGCCATCAGCGGACAGGGGGAAAAACTGTTTTTT. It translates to CAISGQGEKLFF.

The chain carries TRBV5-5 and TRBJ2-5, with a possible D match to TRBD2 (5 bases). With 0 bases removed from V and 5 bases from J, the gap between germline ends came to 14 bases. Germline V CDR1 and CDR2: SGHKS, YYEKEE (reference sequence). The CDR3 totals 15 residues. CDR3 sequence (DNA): TGTGCCAGCAGCTTGGGGGTGAGGGTTCGGGAGACCCAGTACTTC. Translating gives CASSLGVRVRETQYF.

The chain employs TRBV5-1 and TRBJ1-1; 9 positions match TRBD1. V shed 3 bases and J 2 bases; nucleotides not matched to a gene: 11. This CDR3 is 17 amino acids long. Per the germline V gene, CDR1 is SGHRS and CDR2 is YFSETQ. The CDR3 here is CASSWGATGGVNTEAFF. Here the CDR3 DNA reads TGCGCCAGCAGCTGGGGGGCGACAGGGGGAGTTAACACTGAAGCTTTCTTT.

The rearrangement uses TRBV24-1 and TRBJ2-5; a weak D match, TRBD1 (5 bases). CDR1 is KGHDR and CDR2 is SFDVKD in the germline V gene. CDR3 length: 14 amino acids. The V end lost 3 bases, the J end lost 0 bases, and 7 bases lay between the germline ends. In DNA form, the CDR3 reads TGTGCCACCAGTGATGGCAGGGACCAAGAGACCCAGTACTTC. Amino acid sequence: CATSDGRDQETQYF.

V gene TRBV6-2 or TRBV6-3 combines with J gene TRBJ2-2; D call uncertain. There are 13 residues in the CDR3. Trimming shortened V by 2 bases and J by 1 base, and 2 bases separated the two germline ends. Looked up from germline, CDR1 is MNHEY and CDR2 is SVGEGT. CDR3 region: CASSYQNTGELFF. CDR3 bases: TGTGCCAGCAGTTACCAGAACACCGGGGAGCTGTTTTTT.